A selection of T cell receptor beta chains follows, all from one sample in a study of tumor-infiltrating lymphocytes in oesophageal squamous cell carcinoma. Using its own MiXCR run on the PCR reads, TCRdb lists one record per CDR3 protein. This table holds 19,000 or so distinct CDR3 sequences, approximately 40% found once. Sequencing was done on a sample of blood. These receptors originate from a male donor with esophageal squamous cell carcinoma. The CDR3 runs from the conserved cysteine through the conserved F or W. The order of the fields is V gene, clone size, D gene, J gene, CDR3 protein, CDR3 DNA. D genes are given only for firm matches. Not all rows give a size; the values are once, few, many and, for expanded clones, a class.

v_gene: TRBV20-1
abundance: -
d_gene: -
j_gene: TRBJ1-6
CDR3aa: CSASSRNDF
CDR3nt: TGCAGTGCTAGTAGCCGAAACGACTTT

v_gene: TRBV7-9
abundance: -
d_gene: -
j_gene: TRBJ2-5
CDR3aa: CASSSWTGPETQYF
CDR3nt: TGTGCCAGCAGCTCCTGGACGGGGCCGGAGACCCAGTACTTC

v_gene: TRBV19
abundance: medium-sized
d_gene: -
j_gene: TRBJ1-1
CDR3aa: CASSRGSVNTEAFF
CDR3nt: TGTGCCAGTAGTCGGGGCAGCGTGAACACTGAAGCTTTCTTT

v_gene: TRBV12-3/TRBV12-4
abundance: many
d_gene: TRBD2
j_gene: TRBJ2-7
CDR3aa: CASSLAIAGRYNEQYF
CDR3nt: TGTGCCAGCAGTTTAGCTATAGCGGGGAGGTACAATGAGCAGTACTTC

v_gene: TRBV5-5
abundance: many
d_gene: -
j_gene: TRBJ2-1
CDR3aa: CASSLREAAYNEQFF
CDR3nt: TGTGCCAGCAGCTTAAGAGAGGCCGCCTACAATGAGCAGTTCTTC

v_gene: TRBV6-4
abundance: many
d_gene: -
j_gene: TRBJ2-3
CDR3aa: CASSDNGEHTQYF
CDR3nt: TGTGCCAGCAGTGACAATGGGGAGCACACGCAGTATTTT

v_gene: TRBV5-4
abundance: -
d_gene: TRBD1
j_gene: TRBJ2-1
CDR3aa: CASSRRDRAGETQFF
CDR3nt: TGTGCCAGCAGCCGACGCGACAGGGCCGGGGAGACCCAGTTCTTC

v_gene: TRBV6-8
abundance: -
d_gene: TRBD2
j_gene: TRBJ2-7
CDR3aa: CASSSSGLYEQYF
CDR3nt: TGTGCCAGCAGTTCTAGCGGACTCTACGAGCAGTACTTC

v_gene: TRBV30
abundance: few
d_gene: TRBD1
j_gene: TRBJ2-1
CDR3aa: CAWDPGQANNEQFF
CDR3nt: TGTGCCTGGGACCCGGGACAGGCAAACAATGAGCAGTTCTTC

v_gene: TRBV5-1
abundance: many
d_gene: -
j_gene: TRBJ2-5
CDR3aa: CASSLAGRATGETQYF
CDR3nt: TGCGCCAGCAGCTTGGCCGGTAGGGCCACGGGGGAGACCCAGTACTTC

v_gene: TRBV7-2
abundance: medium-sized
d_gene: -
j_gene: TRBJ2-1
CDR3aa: CASSLDGRFGEQFF
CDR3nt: TGTGCCAGCAGCTTAGATGGCAGGTTCGGTGAGCAGTTCTTC

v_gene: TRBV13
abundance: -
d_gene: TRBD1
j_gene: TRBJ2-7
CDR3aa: CASSLRRQGNYEQYF
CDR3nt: TGTGCCAGCAGCTTAAGGAGACAGGGCAACTACGAGCAGTACTTC

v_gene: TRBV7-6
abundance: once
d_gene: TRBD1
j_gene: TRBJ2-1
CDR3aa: CASSLGDSNEQFF
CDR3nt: TGTGCCAGCAGCTTAGGGGACAGCAATGAGCAGTTCTTC

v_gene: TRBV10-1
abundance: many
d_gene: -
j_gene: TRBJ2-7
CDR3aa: CASSDGETYEQYF
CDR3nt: TGCGCCAGCAGTGATGGGGAGACCTACGAGCAGTACTTC

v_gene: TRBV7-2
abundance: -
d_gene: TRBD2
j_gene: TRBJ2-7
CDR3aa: CASSLASGSSYEQYF
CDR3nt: TGTGCCAGCAGCTTAGCTAGCGGGAGCTCCTACGAGCAGTACTTC

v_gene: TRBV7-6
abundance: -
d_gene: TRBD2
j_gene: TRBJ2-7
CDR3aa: CASSLTSGTDEQYF
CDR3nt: TGTGCCAGCAGCTTAACTAGCGGGACGGACGAGCAGTACTTC

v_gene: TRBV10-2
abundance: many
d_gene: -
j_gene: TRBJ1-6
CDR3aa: CASSDRTVYNSPLHF
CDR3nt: TGCGCCAGCAGTGACCGGACCGTTTATAATTCACCCCTCCACTTT

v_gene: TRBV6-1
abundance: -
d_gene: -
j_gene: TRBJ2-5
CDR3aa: CASTPGPTQETQYF
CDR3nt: TGTGCCAGCACCCCGGGTCCTACGCAAGAGACCCAGTACTTC

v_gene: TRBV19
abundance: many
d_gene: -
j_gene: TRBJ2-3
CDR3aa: CASTRGMGTDTQYF
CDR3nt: TGTGCCAGTACGAGGGGGATGGGCACAGATACGCAGTATTTT

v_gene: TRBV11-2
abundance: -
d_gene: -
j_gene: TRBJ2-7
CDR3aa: CASSLERLLEQYF
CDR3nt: TGTGCCAGCAGCTTAGAGCGCCTTCTCGAGCAGTACTTC

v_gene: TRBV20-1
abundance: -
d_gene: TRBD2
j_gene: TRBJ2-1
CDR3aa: CSARAASGSRVNEQFF
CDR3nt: TGCAGTGCTAGAGCGGCTAGCGGGAGTAGGGTCAATGAGCAGTTCTTC

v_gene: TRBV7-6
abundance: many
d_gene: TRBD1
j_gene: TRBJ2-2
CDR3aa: CASSPGTGVAGELFF
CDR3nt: TGTGCCAGCAGCCCAGGGACAGGGGTGGCCGGGGAGCTGTTTTTT

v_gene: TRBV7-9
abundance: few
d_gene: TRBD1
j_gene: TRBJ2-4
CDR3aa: CASSLDRGKNIQYF
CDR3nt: TGTGCCAGCAGCCTGGACAGGGGAAAAAACATTCAGTACTTC

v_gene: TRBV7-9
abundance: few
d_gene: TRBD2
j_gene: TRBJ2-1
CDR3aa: CASIRSGAWDEQFF
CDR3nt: TGTGCCAGCATTAGGAGCGGGGCTTGGGATGAGCAGTTCTTC

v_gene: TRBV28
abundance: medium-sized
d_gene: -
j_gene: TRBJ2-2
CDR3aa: CASSFGRLNTGELFF
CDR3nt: TGTGCCAGCAGTTTCGGAAGACTGAACACCGGGGAGCTGTTTTTT

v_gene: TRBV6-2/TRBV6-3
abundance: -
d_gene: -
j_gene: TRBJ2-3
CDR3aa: CASSYAEGTQYF
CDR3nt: TGTGCCAGCAGTTACGCAGAAGGTACGCAGTATTTT

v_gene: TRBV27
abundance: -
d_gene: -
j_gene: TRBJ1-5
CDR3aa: CASSPATLGNQPQHF
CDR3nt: TGTGCCAGCAGTCCCGCGACACTGGGAAATCAGCCCCAGCATTTT

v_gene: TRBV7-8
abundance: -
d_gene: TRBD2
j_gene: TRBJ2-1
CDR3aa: CASSSERGSSYNEQFF
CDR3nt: TGTGCCAGCAGCTCAGAGCGCGGGAGTAGTTACAATGAGCAGTTCTTC

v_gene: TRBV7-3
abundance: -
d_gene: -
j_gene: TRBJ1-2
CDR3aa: CASSLVGQNYGYTF
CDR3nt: TGTGCCAGCAGCTTAGTTGGTCAGAACTATGGCTACACCTTC

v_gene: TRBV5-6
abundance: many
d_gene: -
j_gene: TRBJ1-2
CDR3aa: CASSSWMNPGYTF
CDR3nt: TGTGCCAGCAGCTCCTGGATGAACCCTGGCTACACCTTC

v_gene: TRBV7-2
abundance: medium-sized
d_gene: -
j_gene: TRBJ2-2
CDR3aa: CASSLGPGELFF
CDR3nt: TGTGCCAGCAGCTTAGGTCCCGGGGAGCTGTTTTTT

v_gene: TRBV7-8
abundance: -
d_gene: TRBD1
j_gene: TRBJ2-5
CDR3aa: CASSFDRAFAETQYF
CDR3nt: TGTGCCAGCAGCTTCGACAGGGCTTTTGCGGAGACCCAGTACTTC

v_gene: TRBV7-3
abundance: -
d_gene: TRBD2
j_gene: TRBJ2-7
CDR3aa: CASSLRGGDSDEQYF
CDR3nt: TGTGCCAGCAGCTTACGCGGGGGAGACTCCGACGAGCAGTACTTC

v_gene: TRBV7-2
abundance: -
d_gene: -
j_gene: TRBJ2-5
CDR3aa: CASSLGRGWEETQYF
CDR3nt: TGTGCCAGCAGCTTGGGCAGGGGATGGGAAGAGACCCAGTACTTC

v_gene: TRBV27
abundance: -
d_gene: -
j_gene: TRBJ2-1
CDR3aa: CASKNRGRTYNEQFF
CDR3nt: TGTGCCAGCAAAAATCGGGGGCGAACCTACAATGAGCAGTTCTTC

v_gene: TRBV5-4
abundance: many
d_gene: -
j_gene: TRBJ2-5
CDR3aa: CASSQWDLGGETQYF
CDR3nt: TGTGCCAGCAGCCAGTGGGATCTAGGGGGAGAGACCCAGTACTTC

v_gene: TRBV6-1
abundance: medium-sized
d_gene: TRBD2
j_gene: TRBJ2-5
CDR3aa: CASRGTSGRQETQYF
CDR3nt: TGTGCCAGCAGGGGGACTAGCGGGAGGCAAGAGACCCAGTACTTC

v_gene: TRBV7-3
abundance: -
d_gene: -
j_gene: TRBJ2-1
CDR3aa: CASSSLQGYNEQFF
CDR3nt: TGTGCCAGCAGCTCTTTACAGGGTTACAATGAGCAGTTCTTC

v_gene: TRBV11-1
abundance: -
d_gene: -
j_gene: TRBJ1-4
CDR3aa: CASSSMGYTNEKLFF
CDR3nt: TGTGCCAGCAGCTCCATGGGGTATACTAATGAAAAACTGTTTTTT

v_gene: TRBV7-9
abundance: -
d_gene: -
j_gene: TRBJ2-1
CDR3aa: CASSQGGGNEQFF
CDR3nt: TGTGCCAGCAGCCAGGGTGGGGGGAATGAGCAGTTCTTC

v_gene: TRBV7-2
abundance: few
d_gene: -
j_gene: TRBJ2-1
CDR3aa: CASSLGVVEQFF
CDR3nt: TGTGCCAGCAGCTTAGGAGTTGTTGAGCAGTTCTTC

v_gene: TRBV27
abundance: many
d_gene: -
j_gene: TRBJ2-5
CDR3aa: CASSLGNQETQYF
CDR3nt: TGTGCCAGCAGTTTGGGGAACCAAGAGACCCAGTACTTC

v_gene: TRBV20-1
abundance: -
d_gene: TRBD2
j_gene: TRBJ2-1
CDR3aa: CSAPAGTSSNEQFF
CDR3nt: TGCAGTGCCCCAGCCGGGACTAGCTCCAATGAGCAGTTCTTC

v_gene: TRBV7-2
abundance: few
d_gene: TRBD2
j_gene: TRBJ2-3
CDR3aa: CASSQLAGVPDTQYF
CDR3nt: TGTGCCAGCAGTCAACTAGCGGGAGTCCCAGATACGCAGTATTTT

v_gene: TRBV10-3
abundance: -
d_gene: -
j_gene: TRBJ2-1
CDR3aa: CAISGTTDDKQFF
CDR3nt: TGTGCCATCAGTGGGACGACGGATGATAAGCAGTTCTTC

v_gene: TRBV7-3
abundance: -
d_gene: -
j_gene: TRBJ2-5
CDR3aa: CASSSPFVGKVETQYF
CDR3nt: TGTGCCAGCAGCTCCCCCTTTGTCGGGAAGGTAGAGACCCAGTACTTC

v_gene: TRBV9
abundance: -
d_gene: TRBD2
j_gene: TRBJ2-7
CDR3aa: CASSFGLADIEQYF
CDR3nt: TGTGCCAGCAGCTTTGGACTAGCTGATATCGAGCAGTACTTC

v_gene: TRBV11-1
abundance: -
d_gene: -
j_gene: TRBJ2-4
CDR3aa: CASSPPSAGLLREQYF
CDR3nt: TGTGCCAGCAGCCCCCCCAGTGCAGGGCTCTTAAGGGAGCAGTACTTC

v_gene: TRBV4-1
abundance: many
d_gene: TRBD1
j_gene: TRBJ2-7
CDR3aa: CASSPEGQGLDEQYF
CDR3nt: TGCGCCAGCAGCCCAGAGGGACAGGGCCTGGACGAGCAGTACTTC

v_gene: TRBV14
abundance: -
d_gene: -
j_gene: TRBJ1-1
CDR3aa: CASSHPQGLGRQTEAFF
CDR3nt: TGTGCCAGCAGCCATCCACAGGGCCTCGGTCGGCAAACTGAAGCTTTCTTT

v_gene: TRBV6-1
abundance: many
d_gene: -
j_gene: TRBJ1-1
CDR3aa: CASIKNGGRAAFF
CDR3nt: TGTGCCAGCATCAAAAACGGCGGTCGAGCAGCTTTCTTT

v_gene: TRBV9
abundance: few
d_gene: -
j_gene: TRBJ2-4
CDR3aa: CASNPGGDIQYF
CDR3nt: TGTGCCAGCAACCCAGGGGGGGACATTCAGTACTTC

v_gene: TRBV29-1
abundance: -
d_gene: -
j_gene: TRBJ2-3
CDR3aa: CSVVGQGASTDTQYF
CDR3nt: TGCAGCGTTGTTGGTCAGGGCGCTAGCACAGATACGCAGTATTTT

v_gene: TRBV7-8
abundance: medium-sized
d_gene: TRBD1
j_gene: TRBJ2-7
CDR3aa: CASSFWTGDSYEQYF
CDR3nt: TGTGCCAGCAGCTTCTGGACAGGGGATTCCTACGAGCAGTACTTC

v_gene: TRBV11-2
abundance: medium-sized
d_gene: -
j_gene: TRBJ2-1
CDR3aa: CASSLTGNYNEQFF
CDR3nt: TGTGCCAGCAGCTTAACAGGAAACTACAATGAGCAGTTCTTC